These T cell receptor beta chains were read from a single sample in a study of T cell responses to AZD1222 COVID-19 vaccine. Assay used: immunoSEQ multiplex PCR; TCRdb lists only in-frame clones, some missing. Counted here are some 150,000 clones, 80% to 95% occurring once; the ten biggest clones make up approximately 3.4%. Sequenced here: peripheral blood, sampled 28 days after the second AZD1222 dose. These receptors came from an adult who received the AZD1222 COVID-19 vaccine. The CDR3 runs from the conserved cysteine through the conserved F or W. Fields, in order: V gene, J gene, CDR3 protein.

V: TRBV15; J: TRBJ2-1; CDR3: CATSRDRSLYEQFF
V: TRBV9; J: TRBJ2-1; CDR3: CASSVGQPNEQFF
V: TRBV7-6; J: TRBJ1-1; CDR3: CASSSKQGVLGPNTEAFF
V: TRBV9; J: TRBJ2-7; CDR3: CASSVGSSYEQYF
V: TRBV10-2; J: TRBJ2-2; CDR3: CASRPPYTGELFF
V: TRBV29-1; J: TRBJ1-1; CDR3: CSAGQGGEAFF
V: TRBV11-2; J: TRBJ1-2; CDR3: CASSSLRGHSYGYTF
V: TRBV3-1/TRBV3-2; J: TRBJ2-7; CDR3: CASSQDGTSGNEQYF
V: TRBV5-3; J: TRBJ2-7; CDR3: CARSSNQRPREARQYEQYF
V: TRBV5-1; J: TRBJ2-1; CDR3: CASSFGLANEQFF
V: TRBV4-1; J: TRBJ1-5; CDR3: CASSPRVGTGANQPQHF
V: TRBV5-1; J: TRBJ2-3; CDR3: CASSLDGLADTDTQYF
V: TRBV24-1; J: TRBJ1-2; CDR3: CATSDLAGARGYTF
V: TRBV18; J: TRBJ2-6; CDR3: CASSRTPLFGANVLTF
V: TRBV13; J: TRBJ2-3; CDR3: CASSLAGGGPDTQYF
V: TRBV19; J: TRBJ2-1; CDR3: CASSIVSGWGADYNEQFF
V: TRBV5-4; J: TRBJ1-2; CDR3: CASSWAGSRWSGYTF
V: TRBV28; J: TRBJ1-5; CDR3: CASRARDSSNQPQHF
V: TRBV21-1; J: TRBJ2-7; CDR3: CASSNRDRGKEQYF
V: TRBV5-4; J: TRBJ2-3; CDR3: CASTPWGRTDTQYF
V: TRBV23-1; J: TRBJ2-5; CDR3: CASSHSRRAAPKYQETQYF
V: TRBV7-9; J: TRBJ1-1; CDR3: CASSLGTHLRRNTEAFF
V: TRBV30; J: TRBJ2-7; CDR3: CAWSAAPSSYEQYF
V: TRBV6-5; J: TRBJ2-7; CDR3: CASSYWRGVEQYF
V: TRBV4-3; J: TRBJ2-7; CDR3: CASSQEGTGEQYF
V: TRBV11-2; J: TRBJ2-7; CDR3: CASSFRGPSLGKAYEQYF
V: TRBV4-3; J: TRBJ1-5; CDR3: CASSPGSDGENQPQHF
V: TRBV28; J: TRBJ1-1; CDR3: CAATRGRGEAFF
V: TRBV19; J: TRBJ2-3; CDR3: CASSIDRQGLGTDTQYF
V: TRBV27; J: TRBJ2-7; CDR3: CASSLSGQPGLGSHEQYF
V: TRBV29-1; J: TRBJ2-1; CDR3: CSVEDRAGSSYNEQFF
V: TRBV28; J: TRBJ2-7; CDR3: CASRGNGAEQYF
V: TRBV18; J: TRBJ2-7; CDR3: CASSPKRIHYEQYF
V: TRBV7-9; J: TRBJ1-2; CDR3: CASSLAGGQGGYGYTF
V: TRBV10-2; J: TRBJ2-7; CDR3: CASQGLAGYEQYF
V: TRBV7-9; J: TRBJ2-1; CDR3: CASSLLYSGRHEQFF
V: TRBV6-1; J: TRBJ2-2; CDR3: CASSELVDSLNTGELFF
V: TRBV18; J: TRBJ1-6; CDR3: CASSPKAGEGSPLHF
V: TRBV10-3; J: TRBJ1-5; CDR3: CAISARGDQPQHF
V: TRBV6-5; J: TRBJ1-2; CDR3: CASSYGTPAGDYGYTF
V: TRBV7-2; J: TRBJ1-4; CDR3: CASSPISGTGINEKLFF
V: TRBV7-9; J: TRBJ2-3; CDR3: CASSPRGRGTDTQYF
V: TRBV12-3/TRBV12-4; J: TRBJ1-2; CDR3: CATSVGYGYTF
V: TRBV5-1; J: TRBJ1-1; CDR3: CASRWENTEAFF
V: TRBV7-9; J: TRBJ1-4; CDR3: CASSILPGKGEKLFF
V: TRBV10-3; J: TRBJ1-2; CDR3: CAISFRGYGYTF
V: TRBV28; J: TRBJ1-3; CDR3: CASSLDSQGASGNTIYF
V: TRBV28; J: TRBJ1-1; CDR3: CASRRLHRGFPGTEAFF
V: TRBV5-6; J: TRBJ2-2; CDR3: CASSLRTRNTGELFF
V: TRBV19; J: TRBJ2-2; CDR3: CASNLGTTGRELFF
V: TRBV6-1; J: TRBJ2-1; CDR3: CASSEQGAGEQFF